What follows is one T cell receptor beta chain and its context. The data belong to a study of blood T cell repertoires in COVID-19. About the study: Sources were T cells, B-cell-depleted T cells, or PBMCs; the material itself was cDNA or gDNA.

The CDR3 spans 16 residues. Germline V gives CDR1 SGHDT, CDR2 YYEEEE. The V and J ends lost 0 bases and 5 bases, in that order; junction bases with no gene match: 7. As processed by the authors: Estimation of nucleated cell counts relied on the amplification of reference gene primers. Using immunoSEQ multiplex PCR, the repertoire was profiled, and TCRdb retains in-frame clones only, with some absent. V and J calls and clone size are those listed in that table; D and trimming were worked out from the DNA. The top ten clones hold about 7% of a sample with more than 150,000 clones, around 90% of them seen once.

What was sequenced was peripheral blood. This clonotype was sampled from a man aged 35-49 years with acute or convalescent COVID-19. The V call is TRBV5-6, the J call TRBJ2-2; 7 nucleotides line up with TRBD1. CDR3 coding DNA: TGTGCCAGCAGCTTGGGAGGGGGCGTAGTAACCGGGGAGCTGTTTTTT. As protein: CASSLGGGVVTGELFF.